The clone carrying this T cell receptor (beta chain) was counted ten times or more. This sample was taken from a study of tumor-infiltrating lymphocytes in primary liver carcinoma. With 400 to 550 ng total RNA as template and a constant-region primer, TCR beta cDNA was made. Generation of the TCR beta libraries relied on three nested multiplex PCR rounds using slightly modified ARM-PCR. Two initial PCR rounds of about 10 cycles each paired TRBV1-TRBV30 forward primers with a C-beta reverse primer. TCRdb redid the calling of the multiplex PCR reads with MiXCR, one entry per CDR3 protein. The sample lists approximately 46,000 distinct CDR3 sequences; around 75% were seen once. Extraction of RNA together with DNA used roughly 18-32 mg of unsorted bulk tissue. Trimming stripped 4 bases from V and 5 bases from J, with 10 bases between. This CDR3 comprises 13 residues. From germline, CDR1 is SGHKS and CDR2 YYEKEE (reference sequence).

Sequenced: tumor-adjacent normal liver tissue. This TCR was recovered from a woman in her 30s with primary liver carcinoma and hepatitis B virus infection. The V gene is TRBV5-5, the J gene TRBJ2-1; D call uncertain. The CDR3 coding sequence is TGTGCCAGCAGCCACGACTTCCACAATGAGCAGTTCTTC. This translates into CASSHDFHNEQFF.